This TCR beta chain was obtained from a study of siplizumab effects on memory and regulatory T cells. The study's findings and limits: Siplizumab produced a significant reduction in alloreactive sequences that were traceable to unstimulated CD4+ memory cells. Naive T cell populations appeared to exhibit greater diversity than memory cells and appeared to be major alloresponse contributors.

Clones were sequenced by immunoSEQ multiplex PCR, and TCRdb holds only the in-frame ones, with some missing. The sample lists some 110,000 clones, 85% to 95% occurring once. Comments on this clone: The antigen remains unidentified.

The TCR comes from a human donor in good health. Sequencing was carried out using CD4+ T cells sorted from blood.

Written as DNA, the CDR3 is TGTGCCAGCAGTTCCTCCTTTTGGGGCGAGCAGTACTTC. Its translation: CASSSSFWGEQYF. The chain is built from TRBV6-5 and TRBJ2-7; D unclear. V shed 4 bases and J shed 6 bases, with 13 bases lying between them. Germline CDR1 MNHEY, CDR2 SVGAGI. CDR3 length equals 13 residues.